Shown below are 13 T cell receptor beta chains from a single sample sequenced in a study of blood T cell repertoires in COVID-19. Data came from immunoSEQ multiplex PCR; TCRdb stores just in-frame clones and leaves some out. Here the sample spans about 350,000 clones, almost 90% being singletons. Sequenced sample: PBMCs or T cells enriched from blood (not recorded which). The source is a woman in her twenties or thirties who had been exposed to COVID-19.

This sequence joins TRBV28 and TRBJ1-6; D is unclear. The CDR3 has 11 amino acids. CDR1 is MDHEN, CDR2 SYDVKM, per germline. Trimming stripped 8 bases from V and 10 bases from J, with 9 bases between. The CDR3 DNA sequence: TGTGCCAGCGGCCTTTTATCACCCCTCCACTTT. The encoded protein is CASGLLSPLHF.

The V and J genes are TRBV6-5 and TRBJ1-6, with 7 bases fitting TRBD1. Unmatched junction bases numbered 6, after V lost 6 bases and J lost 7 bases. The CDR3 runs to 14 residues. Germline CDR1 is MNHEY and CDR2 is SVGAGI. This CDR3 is CASSDQGGNSPLHF. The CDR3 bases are TGTGCCAGCAGCGATCAGGGGGGCAATTCACCCCTCCACTTT.

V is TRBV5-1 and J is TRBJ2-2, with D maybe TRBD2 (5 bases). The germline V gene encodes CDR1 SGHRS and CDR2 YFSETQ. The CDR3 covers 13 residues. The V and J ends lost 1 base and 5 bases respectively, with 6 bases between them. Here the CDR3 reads CASSLTGTGELFF. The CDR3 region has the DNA TGCGCCAGCAGCTTGACGGGGACCGGGGAGCTGTTTTTT.

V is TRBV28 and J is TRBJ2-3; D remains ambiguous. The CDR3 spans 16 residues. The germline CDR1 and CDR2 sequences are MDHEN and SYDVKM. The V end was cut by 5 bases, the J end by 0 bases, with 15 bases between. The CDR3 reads CASSPLAKISTDTQYF. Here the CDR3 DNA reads TGTGCCAGCAGTCCCTTGGCCAAAATAAGCACAGATACGCAGTATTTT.

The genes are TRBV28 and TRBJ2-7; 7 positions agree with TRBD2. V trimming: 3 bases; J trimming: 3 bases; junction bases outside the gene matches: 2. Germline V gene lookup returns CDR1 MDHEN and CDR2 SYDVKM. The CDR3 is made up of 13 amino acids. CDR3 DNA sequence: TGTGCCAGCAGTTTTGGGACTATCTACGAGCAGTACTTC. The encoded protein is CASSFGTIYEQYF.

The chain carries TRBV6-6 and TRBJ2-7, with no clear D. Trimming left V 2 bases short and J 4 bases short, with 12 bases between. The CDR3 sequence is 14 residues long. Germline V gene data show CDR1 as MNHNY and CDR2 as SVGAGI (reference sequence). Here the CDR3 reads CASSYRDWSYEQYF. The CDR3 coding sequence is TGTGCCAGCAGTTACCGAGACTGGTCGTACGAGCAGTACTTC.

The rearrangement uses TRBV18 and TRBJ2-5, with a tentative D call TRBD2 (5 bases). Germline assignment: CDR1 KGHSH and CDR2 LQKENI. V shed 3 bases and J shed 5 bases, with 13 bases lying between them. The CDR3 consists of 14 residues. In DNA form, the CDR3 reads TGTGCCAGCTCACCGGCCGGGATCTGGGAGACCCAGTACTTC. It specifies CASSPAGIWETQYF.

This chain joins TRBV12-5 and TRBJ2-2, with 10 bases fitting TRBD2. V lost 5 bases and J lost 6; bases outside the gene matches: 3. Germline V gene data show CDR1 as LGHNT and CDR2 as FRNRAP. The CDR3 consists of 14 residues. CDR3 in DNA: TGTGCTAGTGGTCTACTAGCGGGGTCCGGGGAGCTGTTTTTT. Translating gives CASGLLAGSGELFF.

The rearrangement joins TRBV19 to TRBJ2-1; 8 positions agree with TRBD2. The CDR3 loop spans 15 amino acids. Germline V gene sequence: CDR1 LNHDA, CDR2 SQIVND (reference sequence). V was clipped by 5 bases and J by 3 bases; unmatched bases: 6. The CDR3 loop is CASSELAGVYNEQFF. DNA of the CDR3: TGTGCCAGTAGTGAGCTAGCGGGTGTCTACAATGAGCAGTTCTTC.

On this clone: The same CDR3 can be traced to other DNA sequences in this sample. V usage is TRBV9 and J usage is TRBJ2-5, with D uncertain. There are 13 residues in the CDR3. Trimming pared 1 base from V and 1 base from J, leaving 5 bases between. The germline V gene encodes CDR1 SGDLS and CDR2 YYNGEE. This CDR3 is CASSVSVQETQYF. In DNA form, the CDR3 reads TGTGCCAGCAGCGTAAGCGTCCAAGAGACCCAGTACTTC.

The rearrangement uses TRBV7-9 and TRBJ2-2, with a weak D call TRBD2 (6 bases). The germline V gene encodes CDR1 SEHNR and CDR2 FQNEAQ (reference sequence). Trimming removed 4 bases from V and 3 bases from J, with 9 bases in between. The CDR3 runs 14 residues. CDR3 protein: CASSSRGYTGELFF. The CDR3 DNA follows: TGTGCCAGCAGCTCGCGGGGTTACACCGGGGAGCTGTTTTTT.

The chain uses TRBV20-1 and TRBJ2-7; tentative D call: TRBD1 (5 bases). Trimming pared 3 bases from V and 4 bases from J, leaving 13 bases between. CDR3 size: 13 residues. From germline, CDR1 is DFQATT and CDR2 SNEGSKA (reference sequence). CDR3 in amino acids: CSASATDFYEQYF. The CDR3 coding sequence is TGCAGTGCTAGTGCGACAGATTTTTACGAGCAGTACTTC.

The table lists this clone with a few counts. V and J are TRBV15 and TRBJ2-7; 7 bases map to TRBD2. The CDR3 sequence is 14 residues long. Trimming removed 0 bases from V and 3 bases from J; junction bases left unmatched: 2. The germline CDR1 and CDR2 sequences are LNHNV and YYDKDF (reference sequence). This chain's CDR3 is CATSRERELYEQYF. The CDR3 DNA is TGTGCCACCAGCAGAGAGCGGGAGCTCTACGAGCAGTACTTC.